This TCR beta chain was captured in a study of monozygotic twins with inflammatory bowel disease. Study-level points and caveats: Evidence failed to back one strong IBD-linked signal or clonotype.

With the 5' RACE reads reprocessed, TCRdb shows one record per CDR3 protein and no DNA. The sample's table shows 200,000 to 250,000 distinct CDR3 sequences. As to this clonotype: The target antigen is unknown.

The CDR3 is made up of 14 amino acids. Germline values: CDR1 WNHNN, CDR2 SYGVQD (reference sequence). This TCR derives from a human donor with ulcerative colitis or Crohn's disease, or a healthy co-twin of an affected twin (not recorded which). This chain uses TRBV10-1 with TRBJ1-1. The sample comprised blood. This CDR3 is CASSVLRMNTEAFF.